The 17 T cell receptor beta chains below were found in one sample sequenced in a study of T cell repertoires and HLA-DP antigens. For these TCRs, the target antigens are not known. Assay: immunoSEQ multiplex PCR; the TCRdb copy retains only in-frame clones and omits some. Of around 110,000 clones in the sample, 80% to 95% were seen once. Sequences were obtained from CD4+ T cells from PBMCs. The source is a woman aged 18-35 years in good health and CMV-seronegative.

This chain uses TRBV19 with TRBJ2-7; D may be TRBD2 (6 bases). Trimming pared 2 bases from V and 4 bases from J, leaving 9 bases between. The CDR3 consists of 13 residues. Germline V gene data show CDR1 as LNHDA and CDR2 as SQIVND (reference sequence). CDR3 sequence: CASSIQGGYEQYF. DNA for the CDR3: TGTGCCAGTAGTATACAGGGAGGATACGAGCAGTACTTC.

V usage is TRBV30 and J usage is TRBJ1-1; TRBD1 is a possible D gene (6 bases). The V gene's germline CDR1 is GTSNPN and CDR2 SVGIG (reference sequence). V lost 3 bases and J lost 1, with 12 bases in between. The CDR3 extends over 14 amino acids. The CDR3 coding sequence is TGTGCCTGGAGAGTGGGGGGCGCGAACACTGAAGCTTTCTTT. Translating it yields CAWRVGGANTEAFF.

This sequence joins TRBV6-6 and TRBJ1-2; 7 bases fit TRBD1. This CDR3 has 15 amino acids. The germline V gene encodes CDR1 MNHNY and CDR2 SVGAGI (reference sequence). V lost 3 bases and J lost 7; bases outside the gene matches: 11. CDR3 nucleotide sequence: TGTGCCAGCAGTTATTCCCAGGACAGGTGGGGTGGCTACACCTTC. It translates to CASSYSQDRWGGYTF.

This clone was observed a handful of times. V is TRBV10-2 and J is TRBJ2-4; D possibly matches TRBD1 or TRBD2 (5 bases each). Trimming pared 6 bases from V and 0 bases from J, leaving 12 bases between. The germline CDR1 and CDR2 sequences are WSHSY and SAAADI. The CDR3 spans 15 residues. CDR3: CASRARDLAKNIQYF. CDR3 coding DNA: TGCGCCAGCAGGGCTAGGGACCTAGCCAAAAACATTCAGTACTTC.

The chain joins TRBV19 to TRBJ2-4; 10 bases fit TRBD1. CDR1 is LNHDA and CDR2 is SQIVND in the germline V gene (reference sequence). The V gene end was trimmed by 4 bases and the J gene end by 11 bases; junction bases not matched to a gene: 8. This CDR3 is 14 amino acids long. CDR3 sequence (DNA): TGTGCCAGTAGTACAGCCGGACAGGGGGGAGTTCAGTACTTC. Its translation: CASSTAGQGGVQYF.

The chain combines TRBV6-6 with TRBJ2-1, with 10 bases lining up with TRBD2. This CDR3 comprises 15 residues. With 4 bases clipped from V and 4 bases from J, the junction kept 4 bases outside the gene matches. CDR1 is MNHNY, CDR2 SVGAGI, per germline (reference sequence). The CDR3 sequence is CASSLGLAPYNEQFF. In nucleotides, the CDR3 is TGTGCCAGCAGTTTGGGACTAGCGCCTTACAATGAGCAGTTCTTC.

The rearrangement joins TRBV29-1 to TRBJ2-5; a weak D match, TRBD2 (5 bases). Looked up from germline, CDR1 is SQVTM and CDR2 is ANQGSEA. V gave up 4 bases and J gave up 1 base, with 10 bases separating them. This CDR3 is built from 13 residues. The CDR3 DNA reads TGCAGCGTTGGGTTGAGGGCCCAAGAGACCCAGTACTTC. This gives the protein CSVGLRAQETQYF.

CDR3 nucleotides: TGTGCCAGCAGCCCGACGCCTGGGGACTCCCCTGGCCGGGAGCTGTTTTTT. This translates into CASSPTPGDSPGRELFF. The J gene is TRBJ2-2, the V gene TRBV11-2; D may be TRBD2 (6 bases). V was trimmed by 5 bases and J by 9 bases, leaving 25 bases between them. This CDR3 has 17 amino acids. Germline CDR1 is SGHAT and CDR2 is FQNNGV. Full variable domain (outside the CDR3, taken from reference TRBV11-2 and TRBJ2-2): EAGVAQSPRYKIIEKRQSVAFWCNPISGHATLYWYQQILGQGPKLLIQFQNNGVVDDSQLPKDRFSAERLKGVDSTLKIQPAKLEDSAVYLCASSPTPGDSPGRELFFGEGSRLTVL.

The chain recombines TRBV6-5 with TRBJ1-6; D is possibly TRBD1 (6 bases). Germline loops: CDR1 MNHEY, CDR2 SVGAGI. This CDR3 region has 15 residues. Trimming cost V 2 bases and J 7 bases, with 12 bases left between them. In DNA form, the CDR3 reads TGTGCCAGCAGTTACGGGATAGGGGGGAATTCACCCCTCCACTTT. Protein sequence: CASSYGIGGNSPLHF.

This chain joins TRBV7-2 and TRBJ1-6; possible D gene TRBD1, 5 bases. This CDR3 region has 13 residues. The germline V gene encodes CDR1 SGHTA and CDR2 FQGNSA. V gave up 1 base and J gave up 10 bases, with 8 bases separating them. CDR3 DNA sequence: TGTGCCAGCAGCTTAGAAGGGGTATCACCCCTCCACTTT. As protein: CASSLEGVSPLHF.

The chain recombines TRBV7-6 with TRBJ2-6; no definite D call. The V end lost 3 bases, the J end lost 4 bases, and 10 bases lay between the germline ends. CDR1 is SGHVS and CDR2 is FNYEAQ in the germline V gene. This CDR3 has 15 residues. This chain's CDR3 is CASSFERGGANVLTF. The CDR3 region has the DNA TGTGCCAGCAGCTTCGAACGTGGAGGGGCCAACGTCCTGACTTTC.

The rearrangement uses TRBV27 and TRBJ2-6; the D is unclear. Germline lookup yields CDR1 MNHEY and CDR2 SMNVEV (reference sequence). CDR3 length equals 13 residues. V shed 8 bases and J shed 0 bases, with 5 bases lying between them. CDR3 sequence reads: CASGPSGANVLTF. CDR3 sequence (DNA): TGTGCCAGCGGGCCCTCTGGGGCCAACGTCCTGACTTTC.

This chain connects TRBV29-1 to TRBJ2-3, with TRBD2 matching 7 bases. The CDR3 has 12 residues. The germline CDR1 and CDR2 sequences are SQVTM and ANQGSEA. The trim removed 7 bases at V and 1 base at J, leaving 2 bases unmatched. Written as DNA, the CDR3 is TGCAGCGCCAGCGGGGGCACAGATACGCAGTATTTT. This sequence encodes CSASGGTDTQYF.

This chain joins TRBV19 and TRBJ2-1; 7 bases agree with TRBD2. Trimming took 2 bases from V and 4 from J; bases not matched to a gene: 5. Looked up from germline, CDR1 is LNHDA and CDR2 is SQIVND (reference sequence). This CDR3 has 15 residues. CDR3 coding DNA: TGTGCCAGTAGTATAAGTCTAGCGGATTACAATGAGCAGTTCTTC. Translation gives CASSISLADYNEQFF.

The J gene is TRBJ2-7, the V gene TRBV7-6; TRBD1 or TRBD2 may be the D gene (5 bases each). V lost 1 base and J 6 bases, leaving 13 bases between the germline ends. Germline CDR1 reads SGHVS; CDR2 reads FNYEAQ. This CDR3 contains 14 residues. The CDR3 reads CASSLEQGVTEQYF. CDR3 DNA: TGTGCCAGCAGCTTAGAGCAGGGAGTTACCGAGCAGTACTTC.

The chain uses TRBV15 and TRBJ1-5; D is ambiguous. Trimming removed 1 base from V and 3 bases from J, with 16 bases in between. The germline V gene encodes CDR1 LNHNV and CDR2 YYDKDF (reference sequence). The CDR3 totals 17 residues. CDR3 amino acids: CATSRGDWYADNQPQHF. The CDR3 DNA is TGTGCCACCAGCAGAGGCGACTGGTATGCCGACAATCAGCCCCAGCATTTT. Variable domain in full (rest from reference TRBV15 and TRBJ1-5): DAMVIQNPRYQVTQFGKPVTLSCSQTLNHNVMYWYQQKSSQAPKLLFHYYDKDFNNEADTPDNFQSRRPNTSFCFLDIRSPGLGDTAMYLCATSRGDWYADNQPQHFGDGTRLSIL.

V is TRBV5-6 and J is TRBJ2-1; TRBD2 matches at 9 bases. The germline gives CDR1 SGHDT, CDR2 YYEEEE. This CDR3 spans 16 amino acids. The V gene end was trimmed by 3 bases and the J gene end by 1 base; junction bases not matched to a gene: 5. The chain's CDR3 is CASSSLTSGSYNEQFF. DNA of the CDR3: TGTGCCAGCAGCTCGTTAACTAGCGGGTCCTACAATGAGCAGTTCTTC. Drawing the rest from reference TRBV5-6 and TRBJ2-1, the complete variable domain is DAGVTQSPTHLIKTRGQQVTLRCSPKSGHDTVSWYQQALGQGPQFIFQYYEEEERQRGNFPDRFSGHQFPNYSSELNVNALLLGDSALYLCASSSLTSGSYNEQFFGPGTRLTVL.